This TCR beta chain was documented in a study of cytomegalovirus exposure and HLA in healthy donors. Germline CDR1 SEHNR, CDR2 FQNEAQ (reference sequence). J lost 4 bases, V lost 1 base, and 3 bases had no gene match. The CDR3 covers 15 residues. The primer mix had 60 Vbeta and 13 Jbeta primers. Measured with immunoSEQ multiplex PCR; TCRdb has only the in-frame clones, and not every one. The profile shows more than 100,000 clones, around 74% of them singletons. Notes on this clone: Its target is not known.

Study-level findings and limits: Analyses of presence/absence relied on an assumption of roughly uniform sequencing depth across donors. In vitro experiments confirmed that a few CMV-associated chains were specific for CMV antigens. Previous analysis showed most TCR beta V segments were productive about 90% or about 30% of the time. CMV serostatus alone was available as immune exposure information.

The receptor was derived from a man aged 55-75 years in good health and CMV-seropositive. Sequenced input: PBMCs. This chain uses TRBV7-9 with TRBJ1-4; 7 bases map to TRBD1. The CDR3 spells CASSLEQGNNEKLFF. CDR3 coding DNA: TGTGCCAGCAGCTTAGAACAGGGGAATAATGAAAAACTGTTTTTT.